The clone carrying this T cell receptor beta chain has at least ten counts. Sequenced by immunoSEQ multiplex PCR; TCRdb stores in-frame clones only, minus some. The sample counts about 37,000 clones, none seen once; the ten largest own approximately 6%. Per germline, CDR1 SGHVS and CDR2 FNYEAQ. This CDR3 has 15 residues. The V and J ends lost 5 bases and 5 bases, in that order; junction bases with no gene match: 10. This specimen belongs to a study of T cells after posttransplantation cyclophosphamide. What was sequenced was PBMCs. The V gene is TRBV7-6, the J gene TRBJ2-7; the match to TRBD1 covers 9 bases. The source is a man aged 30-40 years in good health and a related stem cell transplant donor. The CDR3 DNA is TGTGCCAGCAGCAACCCGGGACAGGGTCGACACGAGCAGTACTTC. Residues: CASSNPGQGRHEQYF.